This T cell receptor beta chain emerged from a study of T cells after yellow fever vaccination. This clonotype was counted between two and nine times. TCRdb re-called the 5' RACE reads through MiXCR, storing one row per CDR3 protein. The data contain fewer than 450,000 distinct CDR3 sequences, around a tenth of them singletons. The sequence derives from a young man who received the YFV17D yellow fever vaccine. The input for sequencing was PBMCs, taken on the day of the first yellow fever vaccination.

In DNA, the CDR3 is TGTGCCACCAGTGACCCGACAGGGGAGTTCTTCAATGAGCAGTTCTTC. Protein: CATSDPTGEFFNEQFF. The chain uses TRBV24-1 and TRBJ2-1, with 8 bases aligning to TRBD1. CDR1 and CDR2 (germline): KGHDR, SFDVKD. CDR3 length: 16 amino acids. The ends lost 4 bases at V and 6 bases at J; junction bases unmatched: 10.